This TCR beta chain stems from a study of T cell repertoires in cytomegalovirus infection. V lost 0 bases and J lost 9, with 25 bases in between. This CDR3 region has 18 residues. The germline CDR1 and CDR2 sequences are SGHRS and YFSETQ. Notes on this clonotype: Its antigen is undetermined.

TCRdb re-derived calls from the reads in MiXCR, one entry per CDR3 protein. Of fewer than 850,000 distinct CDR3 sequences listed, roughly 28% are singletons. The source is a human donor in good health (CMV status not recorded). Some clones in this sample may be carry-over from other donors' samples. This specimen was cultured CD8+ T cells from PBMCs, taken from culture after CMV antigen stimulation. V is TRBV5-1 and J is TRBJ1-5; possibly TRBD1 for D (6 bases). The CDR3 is CASSLVAGAPEDQRPQHF. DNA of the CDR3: TGCGCCAGCAGCTTGGTAGCAGGGGCCCCCGAAGATCAGCGGCCCCAGCATTTT.